This paragraph covers one T cell receptor beta chain sequence. The data stem from a study of shared clonotypes between healthy human individuals. Background on the study: The plates for each donor numbered three CD4 naive, three CD4 memory, two CD8 naive and one CD8 memory.

The data were produced by immunoSEQ multiplex PCR, yet TCRdb's version contains in-frame clones alone and is incomplete. The sample carries around 650,000 clones, approximately 96% recorded once. As defined, naive CD8 cells were CD45RO-negative and positively selected for CCR7, with terminally differentiated effector memory CD45RA+ cells excluded. Sequencing used naive CD8+ T cells sorted from blood. This TCR derives from a woman in her 30s in good health.

In DNA form, the CDR3 reads TGCAGCGTTGGACACGGGACAGGGGTTCTTGGCTACACCTTC. Its translation: CSVGHGTGVLGYTF. The chain joins TRBV29-1 to TRBJ1-2, with 10 bases that match TRBD1. CDR1 SQVTM and CDR2 ANQGSEA come from the germline V gene. The CDR3 contains 14 residues. J gave up 7 bases and V 4 bases, and 9 bases lay outside the gene matches.